This record covers a single TCR beta chain. No antigen is known for it. CDR1 is SGHAT, CDR2 FQNNGV, per germline. The V gene lost 5 bases and the J gene lost 2 bases, with 11 bases spanning the gap. The CDR3 loop spans 14 amino acids. This specimen comes from a study of identical twins. TCRdb independently ran MiXCR on the 5' RACE reads; one entry per CDR3 protein. This sample has under 250,000 distinct CDR3 sequences, with approximately 12% found just once. All donors comprised healthy Caucasians. Study observations and caveats: Fewer insertions characterized abundant cord blood beta clonotypes, whereas memory repertoires showed none. Analyses based on zero insertions could be partly confounded by invariant MAIT and iNKT cells. Cross-sectional statistical analysis was relied on for the conclusions, without the same donors being followed.

The sample was also reused in another study, on yellow fever vaccine responses in identical twins.

The V gene is TRBV11-2, the J gene TRBJ2-3; D ambiguous. This clonotype was sampled from a woman between 18 and 29 years old in good health. The sequencing sample was made of memory (CD45RO+) T cells sorted from blood. The CDR3 reads CASSLNSFTDTQYF. The CDR3 DNA is TGTGCCAGCAGCCTCAATTCCTTCACAGATACGCAGTATTTT.